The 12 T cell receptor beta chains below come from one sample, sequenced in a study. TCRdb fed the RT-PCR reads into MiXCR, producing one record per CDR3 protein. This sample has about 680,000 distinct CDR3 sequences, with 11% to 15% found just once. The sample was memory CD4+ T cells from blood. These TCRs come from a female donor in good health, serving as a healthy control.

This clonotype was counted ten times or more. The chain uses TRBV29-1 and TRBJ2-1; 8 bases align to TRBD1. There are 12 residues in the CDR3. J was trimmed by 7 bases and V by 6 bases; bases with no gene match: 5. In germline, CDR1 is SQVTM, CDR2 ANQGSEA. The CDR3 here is CSVRQGTNEQFF. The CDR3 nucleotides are TGCAGCGTCAGACAGGGGACGAATGAGCAGTTCTTC.

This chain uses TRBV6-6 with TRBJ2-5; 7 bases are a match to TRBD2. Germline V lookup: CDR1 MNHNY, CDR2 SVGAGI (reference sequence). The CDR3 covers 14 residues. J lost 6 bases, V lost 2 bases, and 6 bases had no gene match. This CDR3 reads CASSYGGGEKTQYF. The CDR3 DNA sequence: TGTGCCAGCAGTTACGGGGGGGGAGAAAAGACCCAGTACTTC.

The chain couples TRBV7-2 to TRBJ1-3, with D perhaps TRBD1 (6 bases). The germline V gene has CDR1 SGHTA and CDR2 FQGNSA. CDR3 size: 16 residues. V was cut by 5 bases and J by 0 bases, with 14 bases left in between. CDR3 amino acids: CASSPLLTGSGNTIYF. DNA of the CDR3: TGTGCCAGCAGCCCACTTCTGACAGGCTCTGGAAACACCATATATTTT.

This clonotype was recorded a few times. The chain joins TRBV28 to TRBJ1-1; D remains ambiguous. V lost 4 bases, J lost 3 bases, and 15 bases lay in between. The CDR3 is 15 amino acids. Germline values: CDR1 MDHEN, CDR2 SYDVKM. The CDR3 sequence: CASSSGSRGDTEAFF. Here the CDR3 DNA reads TGTGCCAGCAGTTCTGGGTCGAGAGGCGACACTGAAGCTTTCTTT.

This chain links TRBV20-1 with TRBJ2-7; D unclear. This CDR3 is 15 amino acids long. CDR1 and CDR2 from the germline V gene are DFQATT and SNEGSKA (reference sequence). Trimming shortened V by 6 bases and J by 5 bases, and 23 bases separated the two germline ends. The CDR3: CSAWRETTLSHEQYF. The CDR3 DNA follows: TGCAGTGCATGGCGAGAGACGACTCTAAGTCACGAGCAGTACTTC.

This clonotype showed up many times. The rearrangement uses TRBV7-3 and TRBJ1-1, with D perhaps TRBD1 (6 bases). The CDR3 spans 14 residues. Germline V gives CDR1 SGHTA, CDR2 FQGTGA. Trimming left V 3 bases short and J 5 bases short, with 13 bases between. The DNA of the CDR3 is TGTGCCAGCAGCTTGGGTGGGGGCATGACTGAAGCTTTCTTT. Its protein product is CASSLGGGMTEAFF.

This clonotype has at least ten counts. The CDR3 sequence: CSAQTDTQYF. DNA of the CDR3: TGCAGTGCCCAGACAGATACGCAGTATTTT. The J gene is TRBJ2-3, the V gene TRBV20-1; D ambiguous. Trimming pared 6 bases from V and 3 bases from J, leaving 4 bases between. The CDR3 runs to 10 residues. CDR1 and CDR2 from the germline V gene are DFQATT and SNEGSKA (reference sequence).

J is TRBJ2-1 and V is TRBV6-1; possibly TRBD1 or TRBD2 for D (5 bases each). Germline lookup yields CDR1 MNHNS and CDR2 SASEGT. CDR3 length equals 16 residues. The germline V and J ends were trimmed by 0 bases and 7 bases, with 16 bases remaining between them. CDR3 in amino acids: CASSEAWAGTRNEQFF. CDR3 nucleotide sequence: TGTGCCAGCAGTGAAGCTTGGGCAGGGACCCGGAATGAGCAGTTCTTC.

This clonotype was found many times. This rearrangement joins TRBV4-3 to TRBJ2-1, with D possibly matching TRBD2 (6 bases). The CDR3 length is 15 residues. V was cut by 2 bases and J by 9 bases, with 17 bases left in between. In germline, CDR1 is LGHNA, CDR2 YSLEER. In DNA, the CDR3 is TGCGCCAGCAGCCAATCGAGACGACTAGTCGGTGAGCAGTTCTTC. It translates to CASSQSRRLVGEQFF.

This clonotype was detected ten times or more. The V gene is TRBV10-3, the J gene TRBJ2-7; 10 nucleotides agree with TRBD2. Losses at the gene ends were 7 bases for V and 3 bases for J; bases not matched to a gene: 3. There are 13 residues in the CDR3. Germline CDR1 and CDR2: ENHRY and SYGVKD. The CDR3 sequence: CAITASGSYEQYF. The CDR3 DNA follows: TGTGCCATCACTGCTAGCGGGAGCTACGAGCAGTACTTC.

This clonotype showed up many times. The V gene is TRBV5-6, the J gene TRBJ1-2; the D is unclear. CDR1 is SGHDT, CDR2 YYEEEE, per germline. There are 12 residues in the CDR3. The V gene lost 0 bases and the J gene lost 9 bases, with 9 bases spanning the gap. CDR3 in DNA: TGTGCCAGCAGCTTGGGCACACCGAGCTACACCTTC. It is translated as CASSLGTPSYTF.

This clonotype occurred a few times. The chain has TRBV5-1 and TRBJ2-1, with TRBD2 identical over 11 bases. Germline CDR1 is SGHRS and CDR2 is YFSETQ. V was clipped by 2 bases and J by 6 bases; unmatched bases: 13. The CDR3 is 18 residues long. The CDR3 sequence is CASSLGTSGFRIPNEQFF. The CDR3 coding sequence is TGCGCCAGCAGCTTAGGGACTAGCGGTTTTCGAATCCCCAATGAGCAGTTCTTC. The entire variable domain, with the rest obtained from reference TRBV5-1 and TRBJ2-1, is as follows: KAGVTQTPRYLIKTRGQQVTLSCSPISGHRSVSWYQQTPGQGLQFLFEYFSETQRNKGNFPGRFSGRQFSNSRSEMNVSTLELGDSALYLCASSLGTSGFRIPNEQFFGPGTRLTVL.